Below are 32 T cell receptor beta chains sequenced from a single sample in a study of T cell responses to AZD1222 COVID-19 vaccine (dated by TCRdb to the early 2020s). Receptor libraries were prepared by the immunoSEQ multiplex PCR assay. TCRdb stores this immuneACCESS table with in-frame sequences only. Part of the clones is absent; in the studies checked, under half of the shortfall reflects unresolved V genes, and no reason is known for the rest. The sample profile shows approximately 17,000 clones; about four fifths of them were found once. Of the sample, 12% to 15% falls within the top ten clones. Per the publication, the time point label means: about 28 days (+/-7) after the second vaccine dose. The material was peripheral blood, obtained 28 days after the second AZD1222 dose. These receptors all stem from an adult who received the AZD1222 COVID-19 vaccine.

The table lists this clone with a count of one. The genes are TRBV7-9 and TRBJ1-4, with a tentative D call TRBD1 (5 bases). The length of the CDR3 is 16 residues. Germline CDR1 is SEHNR and CDR2 is FQNEAQ (reference sequence). Trimming took 3 bases from V and 5 from J, leaving 16 bases between them. The CDR3 nucleotides read TGTGCCAGCAGCTTCCCACCCCGGGACCAGAATGAAAAACTGTTTTTT. It codes for CASSFPPRDQNEKLFF.

The DNA of the CDR3 is TGTGCCAGCAGTTTATCCGACAGGGTCTATGGCTACACCTTC. Translation gives CASSLSDRVYGYTF. The gene calls are TRBV28 and TRBJ1-2; TRBD1 aligns across 7 bases. The CDR3 totals 14 residues. Per the germline V gene, CDR1 is MDHEN and CDR2 is SYDVKM. V was pared by 1 base and J by 4 bases, with 3 bases of the junction left unmatched.

V usage is TRBV7-2 and J usage is TRBJ1-1; maybe TRBD1 (6 bases). Germline lookup yields CDR1 SGHTA and CDR2 FQGNSA. Trimming stripped 0 bases from V and 3 bases from J, with 17 bases between. The CDR3 has 17 residues. In nucleotides, the CDR3 is TGTGCCAGCAGCTTAGCGGGTGGCAGGGGAGAGTACACTGAAGCTTTCTTT. Translated, it gives CASSLAGGRGEYTEAFF.

This clone was seen a handful of times. The V call is TRBV19, the J call TRBJ1-1; no clear D gene. Germline CDR1 and CDR2: LNHDA and SQIVND (reference sequence). V lost 8 bases and J lost 2, with 12 bases in between. The CDR3 covers 13 residues. The CDR3 loop is CASFLTANTEAFF. The CDR3 DNA is TGTGCCAGTTTCCTCACGGCAAACACTGAAGCTTTCTTT.

The table lists this clone with a count of one. CDR3 residues: CASSSGDYGYTF. Here the CDR3 DNA reads TGTGCCAGCAGTTCGGGAGACTATGGCTACACCTTC. The genes are TRBV28 and TRBJ1-2; D is undetermined. Trimming removed 4 bases at V and 3 bases at J, with 6 bases between. Per germline, CDR1 MDHEN and CDR2 SYDVKM. This CDR3 region has 12 residues.

The chain combines TRBV11-3 with TRBJ1-2; 9 bases match TRBD1. This CDR3 spans 13 amino acids. Germline values: CDR1 SGHNT, CDR2 YENEEA. V shed 4 bases and J 5 bases; nucleotides not matched to a gene: 2. CDR3 loop: CASSSDRGYGYTF. CDR3 DNA sequence: TGTGCCAGCAGCTCCGACAGGGGGTATGGCTACACCTTC.

The gene calls are TRBV11-2 and TRBJ2-7, with 10 positions matching TRBD1. This CDR3 contains 14 residues. The V gene's germline CDR1 is SGHAT and CDR2 FQNNGV. Losses at the gene ends were 4 bases for V and 7 bases for J; bases not matched to a gene: 7. This chain's CDR3 is CASSWGQGIGEQYF. DNA for the CDR3: TGTGCCAGCAGCTGGGGACAGGGGATTGGGGAGCAGTACTTC.

V gene TRBV11-2 combines with J gene TRBJ2-7, with a tentative D call TRBD1 (6 bases). The CDR3 runs to 12 residues. Trimming took off 5 bases at V and 7 bases at J, with 12 bases between the two ends. The germline gives CDR1 SGHAT, CDR2 FQNNGV. The CDR3 sequence: CASSEQGNEQYF. For the CDR3, the DNA is TGTGCCAGCAGCGAACAGGGAAATGAGCAGTACTTC. The full variable domain, completed using reference TRBV11-2 and TRBJ2-7, is EAGVAQSPRYKIIEKRQSVAFWCNPISGHATLYWYQQILGQGPKLLIQFQNNGVVDDSQLPKDRFSAERLKGVDSTLKIQPAKLEDSAVYLCASSEQGNEQYFGPGTRLTVT.

In the case of this clone: Other nucleotide sequences in the sample specify the same CDR3. The chain joins TRBV30 to TRBJ1-1; D remains ambiguous. The CDR3 extends over 13 amino acids. CDR1 is GTSNPN, CDR2 SVGIG, per germline (reference sequence). V lost 1 base, J lost 0 bases, and 6 bases lay in between. The CDR3 spells CAWSAGMNTEAFF. The CDR3 DNA sequence: TGTGCCTGGAGTGCCGGGATGAACACTGAAGCTTTCTTT.

In its sample, this clone was seen a few times. This sequence joins TRBV27 and TRBJ1-4, with D possibly TRBD1 on 6 matching bases. The CDR3 covers 18 residues. Germline CDR1 MNHEY, CDR2 SMNVEV (reference sequence). Deletions cut 6 bases from V and 8 bases from J, with 28 bases between. DNA of the CDR3: TGTGCCAGCAGCCAACAAGACCCAGGGGCCGCCTGGGTGGAAAAACTGTTTTTT. It is translated as CASSQQDPGAAWVEKLFF.

V usage is TRBV19 and J usage is TRBJ2-2; possible D gene TRBD2, 5 bases. The V end lost 10 bases, the J end lost 4 bases, and 16 bases lay between the germline ends. Germline CDR1 reads LNHDA; CDR2 reads SQIVND (reference sequence). The CDR3 loop spans 14 amino acids. In DNA, the CDR3 is TGTGCCACCCGGACTCAGCGAGGCACCGGGGAGCTGTTTTTT. This codes for CATRTQRGTGELFF.

This clone showed up just once. The CDR3 bases are TGTGCCAGCAGCGGGCCGAGACAGGGGAACACTGAAGCTTTCTTT. As protein: CASSGPRQGNTEAFF. This chain connects TRBV7-2 to TRBJ1-1; 7 bases map to TRBD1. The germline V gene encodes CDR1 SGHTA and CDR2 FQGNSA. Losses at the gene ends were 5 bases for V and 1 base for J; bases not matched to a gene: 7. The CDR3 is 15 residues long.

The V call is TRBV11-2, the J call TRBJ1-2; D not resolved. The CDR3 spans 14 residues. V lost 2 bases to trimming and J lost 1 base, with 8 bases between them. Per the germline V gene, CDR1 is SGHAT and CDR2 is FQNNGV. CDR3 sequence: CASSLTVVNYGYTF. CDR3 bases: TGTGCCAGCAGCTTAACCGTCGTTAACTATGGCTACACCTTC.

Only a few counts were recorded for this clone. The rearrangement uses TRBV5-5 and TRBJ2-1; TRBD1 aligns across 10 bases. Germline values: CDR1 SGHKS, CDR2 YYEKEE (reference sequence). Germline trimming cut 7 bases from V and 4 bases from J; bases unmatched to any gene: 5. The CDR3 spans 14 residues. The CDR3 here is CASLRTGGYNEQFF. In nucleotides, the CDR3 is TGTGCCAGCCTTCGGACAGGGGGGTACAATGAGCAGTTCTTC.

V is TRBV12-3 or TRBV12-4 and J is TRBJ2-1; tentative D call: TRBD1 (5 bases). This CDR3 has 12 residues. The V end was cut by 4 bases, the J end by 9 bases, with 10 bases between. CDR3 bases: TGTGCCAGCAGTTGGGGCCGTAGTGAGCAGTTCTTC. Encoded protein: CASSWGRSEQFF.

In its sample, this clone was seen a few times. Other DNA sequences from this sample encode an identical CDR3 as well. The V and J genes are TRBV10-3 and TRBJ2-3, with TRBD1 as a possible D gene (6 bases). The V end lost 8 bases, the J end lost 5 bases, and 11 bases lay between the germline ends. Germline-derived CDR1 and CDR2 are ENHRY and SYGVKD. This CDR3 spans 12 amino acids. As DNA, the CDR3 is TGTGCCATCGGCACAGGGCGAGATACGCAGTATTTT. Translating it yields CAIGTGRDTQYF.

The J gene is TRBJ2-2, the V gene TRBV6-2 or TRBV6-3; D is unclear. Trimming shortened V by 2 bases and J by 2 bases, and 9 bases separated the two germline ends. In germline, CDR1 is MNHEY, CDR2 SVGEGT. This CDR3 has 15 residues. CDR3 DNA sequence: TGTGCCAGCAGTTACGTTGTGGGAAACACCGGGGAGCTGTTTTTT. It yields the protein CASSYVVGNTGELFF.

The gene calls are TRBV9 and TRBJ1-2, with D possibly matching TRBD1 (5 bases). CDR3 length: 15 amino acids. V lost 4 bases to trimming and J lost 4 bases, with 17 bases between them. Germline assignment: CDR1 SGDLS and CDR2 YYNGEE. For the CDR3, the DNA is TGTGCCAGCAGCCCCGAGGGGTCCATATTCTATGGCTACACCTTC. Translating it yields CASSPEGSIFYGYTF. The whole variable domain, remainder taken from reference TRBV9 and TRBJ1-2, is DSGVTQTPKHLITATGQRVTLRCSPRSGDLSVYWYQQSLDQGLQFLIQYYNGEERAKGNILERFSAQQFPDLHSELNLSSLELGDSALYFCASSPEGSIFYGYTFGSGTRLTVV.

The chain employs TRBV10-3 and TRBJ2-7; D is possibly TRBD2 (5 bases). The CDR3 runs 15 residues. Germline lookup yields CDR1 ENHRY and CDR2 SYGVKD. Trimming shortened V by 4 bases and J by 0 bases, and 13 bases separated the two germline ends. CDR3 sequence (DNA): TGTGCCATCAGTGGAGGGCAGCTGCCCTCCTACGAGCAGTACTTC. This gives the protein CAISGGQLPSYEQYF.

The chain has TRBV7-2 and TRBJ2-7, with 9 nucleotides matching TRBD2. The CDR3 runs 15 residues. The trim removed 1 base at V and 6 bases at J, leaving 7 bases unmatched. CDR1 and CDR2 from the germline V gene are SGHTA and FQGNSA. CDR3 amino acids: CASSLVGGGVSEQYF. CDR3 nucleotides: TGTGCCAGCAGCTTAGTTGGCGGGGGGGTCTCCGAGCAGTACTTC.

The chain links TRBV7-3 to TRBJ1-4; D may be TRBD1 (5 bases). The V and J ends lost 2 bases and 8 bases respectively, with 9 bases between them. The CDR3 totals 13 residues. The germline CDR1 and CDR2 sequences are SGHTA and FQGTGA. The CDR3 DNA is TGTGCCAGCAGCTTATGGGGGGGAGAAAAACTGTTTTTT. Translated: CASSLWGGEKLFF.

The chain joins TRBV15 to TRBJ1-5; D not certain. V shed 11 bases and J shed 3 bases, with 11 bases lying between them. Germline CDR1 reads LNHNV; CDR2 reads YYDKDF (reference sequence). The CDR3 runs 12 residues. The CDR3 DNA sequence: TGTGCCGCCGCGGGTTACAATCAGCCCCAGCATTTT. It translates to CAAAGYNQPQHF.

This clone showed up just a few times. This rearrangement joins TRBV11-2 to TRBJ1-1, with TRBD1 as a possible D gene (6 bases). V shed 6 bases and J shed 9 bases, with 17 bases lying between them. CDR1 is SGHAT and CDR2 is FQNNGV in the germline V gene. The CDR3 runs 13 residues. CDR3 residues: CASSFTRTEKAFF. The CDR3 DNA is TGTGCCAGCAGTTTCACCAGGACAGAAAAAGCTTTCTTT.

This CDR3 reads CASSSRDGELFF. DNA for the CDR3: TGTGCCAGTAGTTCCAGGGACGGGGAGCTGTTTTTT. The rearrangement links TRBV19 to TRBJ2-2; D is possibly TRBD1 (5 bases). Germline lookup yields CDR1 LNHDA and CDR2 SQIVND (reference sequence). The CDR3 is 12 residues long. V dropped 5 bases and J dropped 7 bases, with 8 bases sitting between them. The variable domain in full, with the rest retrieved from reference TRBV19 and TRBJ2-2, is DGGITQSPKYLFRKEGQNVTLSCEQNLNHDAMYWYRQDPGQGLRLIYYSQIVNDFQKGDIAEGYSVSREKKESFPLTVTSAQKNPTAFYLCASSSRDGELFFGEGSRLTVL.

The rearrangement joins TRBV7-2 to TRBJ1-3; D uncertain. Germline CDR1 and CDR2: SGHTA and FQGNSA. The V and J ends lost 0 bases and 2 bases respectively, with 8 bases between them. This CDR3 comprises 15 residues. The DNA of the CDR3 is TGTGCCAGCAGCTTAGCATGGATTACTGGAAACACCATATATTTT. Protein product: CASSLAWITGNTIYF.

CDR3 nucleotides: TGTGCCAGCAGCTCTGGACAGGGGATCCTTACCTACGAGCAGTACTTC. Protein: CASSSGQGILTYEQYF. The J gene is TRBJ2-7, the V gene TRBV6-6; 9 bases agree with TRBD1. Germline CDR1 is MNHNY and CDR2 is SVGAGI (reference sequence). The length of the CDR3 is 16 residues. Trimming cost V 6 bases and J 2 bases; bases outside gene matches: 11.

This clone showed up just a few times. The chain employs TRBV5-4 and TRBJ1-2; D possibly corresponds to TRBD1 (6 bases). Per the germline V gene, CDR1 is SGHNT and CDR2 is YYREEE (reference sequence). The V gene lost 0 bases and the J gene lost 4 bases, with 10 bases spanning the gap. The CDR3 loop spans 14 amino acids. This chain's CDR3 is CASSLEGGLYGYTF. In nucleotides, the CDR3 is TGTGCCAGCAGCTTGGAGGGGGGACTCTATGGCTACACCTTC.

The rearrangement joins TRBV4-1 to TRBJ1-5, with 8 bases identical to TRBD1. The germline CDR1 and CDR2 sequences are MGHRA and YSYEKL. The CDR3 has 16 amino acids. With 8 bases clipped from V and 7 bases from J, the junction kept 16 bases outside the gene matches. The CDR3 coding sequence is TGCGCCAGCGGGTCCCCCCCATCGACAGGGGCACAGCCCCAGCATTTT. This gives the protein CASGSPPSTGAQPQHF.

CDR3 in amino acids: CASSPRGQGGETQYF. DNA for the CDR3: TGTGCCAGCAGCCCTCGGGGACAGGGTGGAGAGACCCAGTACTTC. This chain connects TRBV9 to TRBJ2-5, with 9 bases aligning to TRBD1. Germline V gene lookup returns CDR1 SGDLS and CDR2 YYNGEE. This CDR3 has 15 residues. After removal of 4 bases from V and 4 bases from J, the junction contained 8 bases not matched to a gene.

This clone was found a few times. The rearrangement links TRBV19 to TRBJ1-1; D uncertain. Looked up from germline, CDR1 is LNHDA and CDR2 is SQIVND (reference sequence). The CDR3 has 13 residues. V lost 6 bases to trimming and J lost 4 bases, with 12 bases between them. CDR3 in amino acids: CASRLGQFTEAFF. In DNA, the CDR3 is TGTGCCAGTAGATTAGGGCAATTCACTGAAGCTTTCTTT.

This clone has only one observation. V is TRBV9 and J is TRBJ2-2; D uncertain. Germline-derived CDR1 and CDR2 are SGDLS and YYNGEE. The CDR3 totals 12 residues. V gave up 0 bases and J gave up 8 bases, with 5 bases separating them. The DNA of the CDR3 is TGTGCCAGCAGCGTAGAGGGAGGGGAGCTGTTTTTT. Amino acids: CASSVEGGELFF. The whole variable domain, remainder taken from reference TRBV9 and TRBJ2-2, is DSGVTQTPKHLITATGQRVTLRCSPRSGDLSVYWYQQSLDQGLQFLIQYYNGEERAKGNILERFSAQQFPDLHSELNLSSLELGDSALYFCASSVEGGELFFGEGSRLTVL.

The J gene is TRBJ2-3, the V gene TRBV27; D gene uncertain. CDR3 length: 15 residues. Trimming removed 6 bases at V and 6 bases at J, with 19 bases between. Germline V gene data show CDR1 as MNHEY and CDR2 as SMNVEV (reference sequence). The CDR3 DNA is TGTGCCAGCAGAATCGCCCTAATGGGCCAGGATACGCAGTATTTT. It translates to CASRIALMGQDTQYF.